Listed here is a single T cell receptor (beta chain). Its cognate antigen is unknown. TCRdb keeps only in-frame clones here, not all; method: immunoSEQ multiplex PCR. Of roughly 110,000 clones listed, about 90% are singletons. This sample was taken from a study of T cell responses to AZD1222 COVID-19 vaccine. Overall study findings and caveats: No repertoire was sampled before or during the peak T cell response, only after it.

V shed 3 bases and J shed 6 bases, with 7 bases lying between them. There are 11 residues in the CDR3. In germline, CDR1 is SGHKS, CDR2 YYEKEE (reference sequence). The chain has TRBV5-5 and TRBJ2-7; D is unresolved. This material consisted of peripheral blood, taken 28 days after the second AZD1222 dose. The clonotype originates from an adult who received the AZD1222 COVID-19 vaccine. The CDR3 reads CASSSRREQYF. The CDR3 bases are TGTGCCAGCAGCTCCAGGCGCGAGCAGTACTTC.